The 20 T cell receptor beta chains presented below share a single source sample, sequenced in a study of spatial heterogeneity in lung cancer. Antigens for these TCRs are unknown. Study-level results: Counts that tracked tumor mutation counts were those of expanded intratumoral alpha and beta TCRs.

MiXCR was run by TCRdb on the 5' RACE reads, yielding one entry per CDR3 protein. In the table there are about 24,000 distinct CDR3 sequences, more than 8% of which are singletons. Specified time point: sample taken at primary tumor resection. The source material was lung tumor tissue, sampled at surgery. These receptors were taken from a male donor with early-stage non-small cell lung cancer.

This clonotype showed up just a few times. The genes are TRBV5-1 and TRBJ2-3, with D possibly being TRBD2 (6 bases). There are 15 residues in the CDR3. Per the germline V gene, CDR1 is SGHRS and CDR2 is YFSETQ. V lost 0 bases and J 4 bases, leaving 12 bases between the germline ends. This chain's CDR3 is CASSLVAGKADTQYF. The CDR3 nucleotides are TGCGCCAGCAGCTTGGTTGCGGGGAAGGCAGATACGCAGTATTTT.

This clonotype has at least ten counts. The gene calls are TRBV6-2 or TRBV6-3 and TRBJ2-7; D might be TRBD1 (6 bases). The CDR3 contains 16 residues. V was pared by 6 bases and J by 2 bases, with 20 bases between. From germline, CDR1 is MNHEY and CDR2 SVGEGT. CDR3 in amino acids: CASRRYFRQDTYEQYF. CDR3 in DNA: TGTGCCAGCAGGCGCTACTTTCGACAGGACACCTACGAGCAGTACTTC.

The chain uses TRBV7-9 and TRBJ2-2; D is perhaps TRBD1 (8 bases). CDR1 and CDR2 (germline): SEHNR, FQNEAQ (reference sequence). V was pared by 6 bases and J by 4 bases, with 15 bases between. The CDR3 runs to 15 residues. The DNA for the CDR3 is TGTGCCAGCAGTTTACAGGGGGGGACCACCGGGGAGCTGTTTTTT. Its translation: CASSLQGGTTGELFF.

This clonotype was counted at least ten times. The chain is built from TRBV27 and TRBJ2-1; 15 bases fit TRBD2. The CDR3 consists of 18 residues. Per germline, CDR1 MNHEY and CDR2 SMNVEV (reference sequence). V was clipped by 8 bases and J by 6 bases; unmatched bases: 14. The CDR3 is CASLTRTSGRGLGNEQFF. The CDR3 coding sequence is TGTGCCAGCCTTACACGGACTAGCGGGAGGGGTTTGGGCAATGAGCAGTTCTTC.

This clonotype ranks as medium-sized (0.01 to 0.1%). This chain connects TRBV5-1 to TRBJ2-5, with 16 bases lining up with TRBD2. The V gene end was trimmed by 4 bases and the J gene end by 2 bases; junction bases not matched to a gene: 5. This CDR3 comprises 17 residues. Germline CDR1 and CDR2: SGHRS and YFSETQ. The CDR3 sequence: CASSPGLAGGRQETQYF. Here the CDR3 DNA reads TGCGCCAGCAGCCCGGGACTAGCGGGGGGGCGTCAAGAGACCCAGTACTTC.

This clonotype was seen only a few times. The chain employs TRBV10-3 and TRBJ2-7; 12 bases agree with TRBD2. Trimming cost V 8 bases and J 2 bases; bases outside gene matches: 7. CDR3 size: 15 residues. Germline V gene lookup returns CDR1 ENHRY and CDR2 SYGVKD. CDR3 loop: CAIGKLAGGTYEQYF. The CDR3 DNA reads TGTGCCATCGGCAAACTAGCGGGAGGAACCTACGAGCAGTACTTC.

This clonotype turned up a few times. The V gene is TRBV5-1, the J gene TRBJ2-3; the match to TRBD1 covers 10 bases. V was pared by 4 bases and J by 4 bases, with 6 bases of the junction left unmatched. Germline assignment: CDR1 SGHRS and CDR2 YFSETQ. The CDR3 extends over 15 amino acids. The CDR3 bases are TGCGCCAGCAGCGATGTGACAGGGGGCGCAGATACGCAGTATTTT. Translation: CASSDVTGGADTQYF.

This clonotype was counted between two and nine times. The V and J genes are TRBV5-1 and TRBJ2-7, with D perhaps matching TRBD1 or TRBD2 (6 bases each). CDR3 length: 13 residues. Germline V lookup: CDR1 SGHRS, CDR2 YFSETQ. V dropped 4 bases and J dropped 6 bases, with 14 bases sitting between them. For the CDR3, the DNA is TGCGCCAGCAGCGAAAGGGGGGTCGGCGAGCAGTACTTC. Protein sequence: CASSERGVGEQYF.

This clonotype was picked up a small number of times. The chain recombines TRBV29-1 with TRBJ2-7, with TRBD1 matching over 7 bases. Germline values: CDR1 SQVTM, CDR2 ANQGSEA. This CDR3 is built from 12 residues. The trim removed 5 bases at V and 7 bases at J, leaving 8 bases unmatched. CDR3 nucleotides: TGCAGCGTTAACAGGGGATCGGAAGAGCAGTACTTC. Residues: CSVNRGSEEQYF.

At least ten counts were recorded for this clonotype. The V gene is TRBV29-1, the J gene TRBJ2-5; D unclear. From germline, CDR1 is SQVTM and CDR2 ANQGSEA. Trimming left V 4 bases short and J 5 bases short, with 14 bases between. This CDR3 has 13 residues. The CDR3 reads CSVGASVGETQYF. For the CDR3, the DNA is TGCAGCGTTGGAGCGTCTGTTGGGGAGACCCAGTACTTC.

This clonotype was observed at least ten times. The chain is built from TRBV19 and TRBJ2-1; 7 positions match TRBD2. The CDR3 has 15 residues. V lost 3 bases to trimming and J lost 10 bases; unmatched junction nucleotides: 12. The V gene's germline CDR1 is LNHDA and CDR2 SQIVND (reference sequence). DNA of the CDR3: TGTGCCAGTAGTATTGCGGCGGGAGCGCCGAAGGAGCAGTTCTTC. As protein: CASSIAAGAPKEQFF.

This chain joins TRBV7-2 and TRBJ2-7; the D gene is possibly TRBD2 (7 bases). The ends were cut back, 5 bases at V and 3 bases at J, with 17 bases in the middle. This CDR3 spans 15 amino acids. In germline, CDR1 is SGHTA, CDR2 FQGNSA. Here the CDR3 DNA reads TGTGCCAGCAGCCGGGCCGGGGGGCGAGGCTACGAGCAGTACTTC. It specifies CASSRAGGRGYEQYF.

This clonotype showed up just a few times. The CDR3 is CASSSRDWQYF. CDR3 in DNA: TGTGCCAGCAGCTCCCGGGACTGGCAGTATTTT. The J gene is TRBJ2-3, the V gene TRBV11-2, with D tentatively TRBD2 (6 bases). The germline gives CDR1 SGHAT, CDR2 FQNNGV. This CDR3 is built from 11 residues. V shed 4 bases and J shed 11 bases, with 10 bases lying between them.

Many counts were recorded for this clonotype. This chain links TRBV28 with TRBJ2-1, with a tentative D call TRBD1 (5 bases). Germline CDR1 MDHEN, CDR2 SYDVKM. V gave up 3 bases and J gave up 5 bases, with 11 bases separating them. This CDR3 region has 14 residues. CDR3 residues: CASSFRGENNEQFF. CDR3 DNA sequence: TGTGCCAGCAGTTTTAGGGGCGAGAACAATGAGCAGTTCTTC. Looking up the rest from reference TRBV28 and TRBJ2-1 gives the full variable domain: DVKVTQSSRYLVKRTGEKVFLECVQDMDHENMFWYRQDPGLGLRLIYFSYDVKMKEKGDIPEGYSVSREKKERFSLILESASTNQTSMYLCASSFRGENNEQFFGPGTRLTVL.

This rearrangement joins TRBV28 to TRBJ1-2, with a possible D match to TRBD1 (5 bases). With 1 base removed from V and 2 bases from J, the gap between germline ends came to 11 bases. Germline V gene lookup returns CDR1 MDHEN and CDR2 SYDVKM. This CDR3 spans 15 amino acids. CDR3 nucleotide sequence: TGTGCCAGCAGTTTATCGGGCAGGGAGAACTATGGCTACACCTTC. This encodes CASSLSGRENYGYTF.

This clonotype was seen only a few times. Here the CDR3 reads CASSPDREYSPLHF. CDR3 sequence (DNA): TGCGCCAGCAGCCCGGACAGGGAATATTCACCCCTCCACTTT. V gene TRBV5-1 combines with J gene TRBJ1-6; TRBD1 agrees at 8 bases. CDR1 and CDR2 from the germline V gene are SGHRS and YFSETQ. This CDR3 comprises 14 residues. V lost 4 bases to trimming and J lost 8 bases; unmatched junction nucleotides: 5.

This clonotype turned up a few times. This sequence joins TRBV5-1 and TRBJ2-3, with TRBD2 identical over 9 bases. The germline V gene encodes CDR1 SGHRS and CDR2 YFSETQ. Unmatched junction bases numbered 9, after V lost 4 bases and J lost 3 bases. CDR3 length equals 16 residues. The CDR3 here is CASSPNRGGGTDTQYF. The CDR3, as DNA: TGCGCCAGCAGCCCAAACCGCGGGGGGGGGACAGATACGCAGTATTTT.

The chain combines TRBV20-1 with TRBJ1-1; D is possibly TRBD1 (6 bases). V lost 1 base to trimming and J lost 11 bases, with 14 bases between them. The germline gives CDR1 DFQATT, CDR2 SNEGSKA (reference sequence). CDR3 size: 12 residues. The CDR3 DNA reads as TGCAGTGCTAGAGGGTACAGGGACGAGGCTTTCTTT. This sequence encodes CSARGYRDEAFF.

In this sample, this clonotype turned up many times. The chain links TRBV12-3 or TRBV12-4 to TRBJ2-7; no firm D call. The V end was cut by 2 bases, the J end by 3 bases, with 11 bases between. The CDR3 is 14 amino acids. The CDR3 sequence is CASSLYPQDYEQYF. The DNA of the CDR3 is TGTGCCAGCAGTTTATACCCGCAGGACTACGAGCAGTACTTC.

In its sample, this clonotype was seen many times. This chain uses TRBV10-3 with TRBJ2-2, with 11 bases aligning to TRBD1. The ends lost 7 bases at V and 3 bases at J; junction bases unmatched: 7. The CDR3 runs 16 residues. Germline lookup yields CDR1 ENHRY and CDR2 SYGVKD. The CDR3 is CAITDRGLVDTGELFF. The CDR3 DNA sequence: TGTGCCATCACGGACAGGGGGCTCGTAGACACCGGGGAGCTGTTTTTT.